This is a list of T cell receptor beta chains from one sample in a study of T-cell reconstitution after alpha-beta-depleted transplantation in children. TCRdb itself ran the PCR reads through MiXCR, one entry per CDR3 protein. Of fewer than 700,000 distinct CDR3 sequences in the sample, 23% are singletons; the top ten hold approximately 14%. Sample: PBMCs, mostly from graft donor cells, taken 360 days after TCRalphabeta/CD19-depleted stem cell transplant. The receptors were sampled from a boy younger than two who had a stem cell transplant for acute myeloid leukemia, so the T cells may come from the graft donor. The CDR3 runs from the conserved cysteine through the conserved F or W. Fields, in order: clone size, D gene, V gene, J gene, CDR3 protein, CDR3 DNA. A D gene is named only where the DNA matches it firmly. Some rows mark clone size as missing; the rest say once, few, many or name a class of expanded clone.

NA	NA	TRBV5-1	TRBJ2-2	CASSLFWGTTNTGELFF	TGCGCCAGCAGCTTGTTCTGGGGGACAACGAACACCGGGGAGCTGTTTTTT
many	NA	TRBV12-3/TRBV12-4	TRBJ1-4	CASSSRTTTNEKLFF	TGTGCCAGCAGTTCTCGGACAACAACTAATGAAAAACTGTTTTTT
few	NA	TRBV30	TRBJ2-3	CAWTMHSSVTDTQYF	TGTGCCTGGACCATGCACTCTAGTGTCACAGATACGCAGTATTTT
many	NA	TRBV5-1	TRBJ1-2	CASSAEDYGYTF	TGCGCCAGCAGCGCAGAGGACTATGGCTACACCTTC
many	NA	TRBV12-3/TRBV12-4	TRBJ2-5	CASRPVGGPETQYF	TGTGCCAGCAGACCAGTAGGGGGGCCGGAGACCCAGTACTTC
NA	TRBD1	TRBV20-1	TRBJ2-5	CSATRQGQETQYF	TGCAGTGCTACCAGACAGGGCCAAGAGACCCAGTACTTC
NA	NA	TRBV29-1	TRBJ1-5	CSVLGAHNQPQHF	TGCAGCGTTCTAGGGGCCCACAATCAGCCCCAGCATTTT
many	TRBD1	TRBV12-3/TRBV12-4	TRBJ2-1	CASSPGGWTTYNEQFF	TGTGCCAGCAGCCCAGGGGGCTGGACGACGTACAATGAGCAGTTCTTC
NA	TRBD2	TRBV6-1	TRBJ2-5	CASSQTFSGAETQYF	TGTGCCAGCAGCCAGACCTTTAGCGGGGCTGAGACCCAGTACTTC
NA	TRBD1	TRBV20-1	TRBJ2-5	CSAGTGPEETQYF	TGCAGCGCCGGGACAGGTCCGGAAGAGACCCAGTACTTC
NA	NA	TRBV12-3/TRBV12-4	TRBJ1-2	CASSFTGFYGYTF	TGTGCCAGCAGTTTCACAGGGTTCTATGGCTACACCTTC
few	TRBD1	TRBV12-3/TRBV12-4	TRBJ1-2	CASSMTGEGYYGYTF	TGTGCCAGCAGCATGACAGGGGAGGGGTACTATGGCTACACCTTC
NA	TRBD1	TRBV11-2	TRBJ1-4	CASSLVGTGIATNEKLFF	TGTGCCAGCAGCTTAGTGGGGACAGGGATTGCAACTAATGAAAAACTGTTTTTT
NA	TRBD2	TRBV6-2/TRBV6-3	TRBJ2-5	CASRTSGGKETQYF	TGTGCCAGTCGGACTAGCGGGGGGAAAGAGACCCAGTACTTC
many	NA	TRBV29-1	TRBJ1-1	CSVDVRKRGTEAFF	TGCAGCGTTGATGTCAGAAAGAGGGGCACTGAAGCTTTCTTT
once	NA	TRBV12-3/TRBV12-4	TRBJ2-5	CASSLAGMTANAETQYF	TGTGCCAGCAGTTTAGCGGGGATGACTGCCAATGCGGAGACCCAGTACTTC
NA	NA	TRBV20-1	TRBJ2-3	CSAMTGANTQYF	TGCAGTGCCATGACGGGCGCCAATACGCAGTATTTT
few	TRBD1	TRBV12-3/TRBV12-4	TRBJ1-5	CASRGGTGRQPQHF	TGTGCCAGCAGAGGAGGGACAGGGAGACAGCCCCAGCATTTT
NA	NA	TRBV7-8	TRBJ2-5	CASVGRVGAKETQYF	TGTGCCAGCGTGGGTCGGGTTGGGGCCAAAGAGACCCAGTACTTC
many	TRBD1	TRBV7-9	TRBJ1-2	CASSPQGAYGYTF	TGTGCCAGCAGCCCACAGGGGGCCTATGGCTACACCTTC
few	NA	TRBV21-1	TRBJ2-5	CASSRPGTGQETQYF	TGTGCCAGCAGCCGACCCGGGACAGGACAAGAGACCCAGTACTTC
NA	TRBD1	TRBV20-1	TRBJ1-1	CSAGTQGSAFF	TGCAGTGCTGGCACACAGGGGAGCGCTTTCTTT
NA	NA	TRBV6-5	TRBJ2-3	CASSSTDPADTQYF	TGTGCCAGCAGTTCCACGGACCCAGCGGATACGCAGTATTTT
NA	TRBD1	TRBV9	TRBJ2-7	CASSVKTGVVYEQYF	TGTGCCAGCAGCGTCAAAACAGGGGTCGTGTACGAGCAGTACTTC
NA	TRBD2	TRBV24-1	TRBJ2-2	CATKAGITGTGELFF	TGTGCCACCAAAGCGGGAATAACGGGGACCGGGGAGCTGTTTTTT
NA	NA	TRBV28	TRBJ2-5	CASSFPFTRETQYF	TGTGCCAGCAGTTTCCCTTTCACCAGGGAGACCCAGTACTTC
NA	NA	TRBV20-1	TRBJ2-2	CSAKDWAGELFF	TGCAGTGCCAAGGACTGGGCCGGGGAGCTGTTTTTT
NA	NA	TRBV29-1	TRBJ2-1	CSARFGYEQFF	TGCAGCGCCCGCTTTGGGTATGAGCAGTTCTTC
many	TRBD1	TRBV6-5	TRBJ1-1	CASSYDRGHTEAFF	TGTGCCAGCAGTTACGACAGGGGGCACACTGAAGCTTTCTTT
NA	NA	TRBV13	TRBJ2-3	CASSFLIQDTQYF	TGTGCCAGCAGCTTTCTCATCCAGGATACGCAGTATTTT
many	TRBD1	TRBV11-2	TRBJ2-7	CASSLDGRPGQGIHEQYF	TGTGCCAGCAGCTTGGACGGTCGGCCGGGACAGGGTATCCACGAGCAGTACTTC
many	NA	TRBV6-6	TRBJ2-5	CASSYPGQETQYF	TGTGCCAGCAGTTACCCCGGGCAAGAGACCCAGTACTTC
once	TRBD1	TRBV7-2	TRBJ1-1	CASSPQGQGFRAFF	TGTGCCAGCAGCCCACAGGGACAGGGGTTCAGAGCTTTCTTT
NA	TRBD2	TRBV20-1	TRBJ2-1	CSARGASGGLNEQFF	TGCAGTGCTAGAGGGGCTAGCGGGGGTCTCAATGAGCAGTTCTTC
few	TRBD1	TRBV20-1	TRBJ2-1	CCARDPSGQSSYNEQFF	TGCTGTGCTAGAGACCCATCGGGACAGAGCTCCTACAATGAGCAGTTCTTC
few	NA	TRBV28	TRBJ2-3	CASSLPGGREDTQYF	TGTGCCAGCAGTTTGCCAGGGGGGAGGGAAGATACGCAGTATTTT
NA	NA	TRBV20-1	TRBJ2-5	CSAADGRGAPYETQYF	TGCAGTGCTGCCGACGGACGGGGGGCGCCGTATGAGACCCAGTACTTC
many	NA	TRBV20-1	TRBJ1-3	CSARRGARGNTIYF	TGCAGTGCTAGACGGGGGGCGCGGGGAAACACCATATATTTT
many	TRBD1	TRBV7-8	TRBJ2-4	CASSPTTGVIAKNIQYF	TGTGCCAGCAGCCCGACGACAGGGGTGATAGCCAAAAACATTCAGTACTTC
many	TRBD1	TRBV5-5	TRBJ2-5	CASSPRDSERRETQYF	TGCGCCAGCAGCCCCCGGGACAGCGAAAGGAGGGAGACCCAGTACTTC
NA	NA	TRBV7-2	TRBJ2-5	CATPGTGKETQYF	TGTGCCACCCCGGGGACTGGAAAAGAGACCCAGTACTTC
many	NA	TRBV15	TRBJ2-3	CATSRGTVLTDTQYF	TGTGCCACCAGCAGGGGGACGGTTCTCACAGATACGCAGTATTTT
NA	TRBD1	TRBV7-2	TRBJ1-4	CASSLEGTGPRGLFF	TGTGCCAGCAGCTTAGAGGGGACAGGGCCACGGGGACTGTTTTTT
many	TRBD2	TRBV10-3	TRBJ2-7	CATGGLAGEQYF	TGTGCCACAGGGGGACTAGCGGGCGAGCAGTACTTC
few	TRBD2	TRBV6-5	TRBJ2-1	CASSYRDYLNEVFF	TGTGCCAGCAGTTACCGGGACTATCTAAATGAGGTGTTCTTC
many	TRBD1	TRBV6-1	TRBJ1-4	CASSTQGAEKLFF	TGTGCCAGCAGTACCCAGGGGGCTGAAAAACTGTTTTTT
many	TRBD1	TRBV3-1	TRBJ2-3	CASSQVYGPDRGSLSSTDTQYF	TGTGCCAGCAGCCAAGTGTACGGGCCAGACAGGGGGTCGCTTTCTAGCACAGATACGCAGTATTTT
few	NA	TRBV9	TRBJ2-7	CASGSLDSQSYEQYF	TGTGCCAGCGGTAGTTTGGACAGCCAATCCTACGAGCAGTACTTC
NA	NA	TRBV20-1	TRBJ2-7	CSARDGGGATYEQYF	TGCAGTGCTAGAGATGGAGGGGGGGCGACCTACGAGCAGTACTTC
NA	NA	TRBV27	TRBJ2-5	CASSPGEAEETQYF	TGTGCCAGCAGTCCCGGGGAGGCTGAGGAGACCCAGTACTTC
NA	NA	TRBV20-1	TRBJ2-7	CSAYPGVGEQYF	TGCAGTGCTTATCCAGGTGTGGGGGAGCAGTACTTC
few	NA	TRBV4-2	TRBJ2-7	CASSHGDRGGEQYF	TGTGCCAGCAGCCATGGTGACAGGGGAGGGGAGCAGTACTTC
few	NA	TRBV20-1	TRBJ1-1	CSAGRVYTEAFF	TGCAGTGCCGGACGGGTTTACACTGAAGCTTTCTTT
many	TRBD2	TRBV11-1	TRBJ2-1	CASSFRTSGGVLSYNEQFF	TGTGCCAGCAGCTTCAGGACTAGCGGGGGGGTACTATCCTACAATGAGCAGTTCTTC
once	NA	TRBV28	TRBJ2-4	CASSPGLSANIQYF	TGTGCCAGCAGTCCGGGATTATCCGCTAACATTCAGTACTTC
few	NA	TRBV20-1	TRBJ2-7	CSARDPTASYEQYF	TGCAGTGCTAGAGATCCGACAGCCTCCTACGAGCAGTACTTC